These 11 T cell receptor beta chains originate from one sample sequenced in a study of T cells in Graves' hyperthyroidism and ophthalmopathy. RNA transcripts served as the template for amplifying TCR beta CDR3 regions. The TCR CDR3 first-round RT-PCR relied on the HTBI primer set. Each CDR3 protein is one row after TCRdb ran MiXCR on the multiplex PCR reads. The sample has under 700,000 distinct CDR3 sequences; 46% are singletons. Sequencing input: peripheral blood or thyroid tissue (not recorded which). All receptors derive from a woman between 18 and 29 years old with Graves' hyperthyroidism.

This clonotype came up a few times. This chain uses TRBV5-4 with TRBJ1-2; 8 bases align to TRBD1. The CDR3 spans 15 residues. Unmatched junction bases numbered 8, after V lost 0 bases and J lost 7 bases. CDR1 is SGHNT and CDR2 is YYREEE in the germline V gene (reference sequence). The CDR3 here is CASSLAGTGGGGYTF. CDR3 coding DNA: TGTGCCAGCAGCTTGGCCGGAACAGGGGGTGGTGGCTACACCTTC.

This rearrangement joins TRBV9 to TRBJ2-5; a weak D match, TRBD1 (6 bases). V lost 0 bases, J lost 4 bases, and 16 bases lay in between. This CDR3 has 16 residues. Per germline, CDR1 SGDLS and CDR2 YYNGEE. In DNA form, the CDR3 reads TGTGCCAGCAGCGTAGGGTCCCCCCAGGGGAGAGAGACCCAGTACTTC. Encoded protein: CASSVGSPQGRETQYF.

In regard to this clonotype: One end of the junction is discordant with germline, which a read error may explain. The V and J genes are TRBV7-9 and TRBJ2-7; 8 bases line up with TRBD1. Germline CDR1 reads SEHNR; CDR2 reads FQNEAQ (reference sequence). The CDR3 extends over 15 amino acids. The chain's CDR3 is CASSQDRQGAFEQYF. CDR3 nucleotide sequence: TGCGCCAGCAGCCAAGATCGTCAGGGGGCGTTCGAGCAGTACTTC. The full variable domain, completed using reference TRBV7-9 and TRBJ2-7, is DTGVSQNPRHKITKRGQNVTFRCDPISEHNRLYWYRQTLGQGPEFLTYFQNEAQLEKSRLLSDRFSAERPKGSFSTLEIQRTEQGDSAMYLCASSQDRQGAFEQYFGPGTRLTVT.

In DNA, the CDR3 is TGTGCCACCCCTCCTAGGACAGGGGTCTCCGAGCAGTACTTC. Amino acids: CATPPRTGVSEQYF. V is TRBV24-1 and J is TRBJ2-7; TRBD1 matches 9 bases. J gave up 6 bases and V 9 bases, and 11 bases lay outside the gene matches. The germline CDR1 and CDR2 sequences are KGHDR and SFDVKD. The CDR3 contains 14 residues.

V is TRBV2 and J is TRBJ2-7, with D possibly TRBD2 on 5 matching bases. This CDR3 spans 16 amino acids. Trimming shortened V by 6 bases and J by 2 bases, and 20 bases separated the two germline ends. Germline CDR1 reads SNHLY; CDR2 reads FYNNEI. CDR3 nucleotides: TGTGCCAGCAGCTTGTTGCCGCCTAGCATTGCCTACGAGCAGTACTTC. Translating gives CASSLLPPSIAYEQYF.

The chain employs TRBV15 and TRBJ1-3; no clear D gene. The CDR3 loop spans 13 amino acids. Germline CDR1 reads LNHNV; CDR2 reads YYDKDF (reference sequence). V was cut by 1 base and J by 8 bases, with 9 bases left in between. The CDR3 DNA is TGTGCCACCAGCAGAGTTGCGGCAGACACCATATATTTT. It specifies CATSRVAADTIYF.

In this sample, this clonotype turned up many times. This chain uses TRBV19 with TRBJ2-7; TRBD2 is a possible D gene (6 bases). Trimming took 4 bases from V and 4 from J, leaving 11 bases between them. CDR1 is LNHDA, CDR2 SQIVND, per germline (reference sequence). The length of the CDR3 is 13 residues. The CDR3: CASSTGVGYEQYF. In DNA form, the CDR3 reads TGTGCCAGTAGTACGGGAGTCGGTTACGAGCAGTACTTC.

Note on this clonotype: Just one base apart from a much larger clone, this may be a read error. The chain couples TRBV2 to TRBJ1-2, with D possibly matching TRBD1 (6 bases). Trimming removed 6 bases from V and 2 bases from J, with 13 bases in between. The length of the CDR3 is 14 residues. Germline assignment: CDR1 SNHLY and CDR2 FYNNEI. The CDR3 DNA reads TGTGCCAGCAGCCGGGGGGACACAAACTATGGCTACACCTTC. Translated, it gives CASSRGDTNYGYTF.

In this sample, this clonotype turned up many times. The chain uses TRBV7-8 and TRBJ1-3, with D perhaps matching TRBD1 (5 bases). The CDR3 runs to 15 residues. Germline CDR1 SGHVS, CDR2 FQNEAQ. V lost 5 bases and J lost 0, with 11 bases in between. CDR3 sequence (DNA): TGTGCCAGCAGCCTTGACAGTAACTCTGGAAACACCATATATTTT. Translating gives CASSLDSNSGNTIYF.

This sequence joins TRBV10-3 and TRBJ1-2; 10 bases are a match to TRBD1. The CDR3 contains 14 residues. J lost 6 bases, V lost 10 bases, and 11 bases had no gene match. CDR1 is ENHRY, CDR2 SYGVKD, per germline. CDR3 sequence reads: CASSQGTGDNGYTF. CDR3 nucleotide sequence: TGTGCCAGCAGCCAAGGGACAGGGGATAATGGCTACACCTTC.

In DNA, the CDR3 is TGTGCCAGCAGCTTTGAGGTCCACACCGGGGAGCTGTTTTTT. This codes for CASSFEVHTGELFF. V is TRBV5-4 and J is TRBJ2-2; no firm D call. V dropped 2 bases and J dropped 3 bases, with 8 bases sitting between them. Germline CDR1 is SGHNT and CDR2 is YYREEE (reference sequence). The CDR3 runs to 14 residues.